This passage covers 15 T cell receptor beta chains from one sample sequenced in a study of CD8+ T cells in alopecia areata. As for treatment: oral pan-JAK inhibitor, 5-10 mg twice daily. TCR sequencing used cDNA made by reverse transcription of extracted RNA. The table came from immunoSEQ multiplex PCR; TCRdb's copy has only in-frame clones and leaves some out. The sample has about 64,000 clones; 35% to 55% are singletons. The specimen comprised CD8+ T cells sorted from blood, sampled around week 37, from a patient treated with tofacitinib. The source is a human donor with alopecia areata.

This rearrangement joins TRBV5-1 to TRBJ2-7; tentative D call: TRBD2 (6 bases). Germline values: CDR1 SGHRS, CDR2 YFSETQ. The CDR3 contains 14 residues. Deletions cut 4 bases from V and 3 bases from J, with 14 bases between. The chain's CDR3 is CASSPPGDLYEQYF. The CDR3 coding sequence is TGCGCCAGCAGCCCCCCGGGGGACCTCTACGAGCAGTACTTC.

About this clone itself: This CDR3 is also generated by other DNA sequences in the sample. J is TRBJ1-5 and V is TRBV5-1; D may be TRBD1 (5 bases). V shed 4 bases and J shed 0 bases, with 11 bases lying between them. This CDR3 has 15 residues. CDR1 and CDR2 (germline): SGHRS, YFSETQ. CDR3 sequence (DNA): TGCGCCAGCAGCCTGCGTGGGGGTAGCAATCAGCCCCAGCATTTT. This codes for CASSLRGGSNQPQHF.

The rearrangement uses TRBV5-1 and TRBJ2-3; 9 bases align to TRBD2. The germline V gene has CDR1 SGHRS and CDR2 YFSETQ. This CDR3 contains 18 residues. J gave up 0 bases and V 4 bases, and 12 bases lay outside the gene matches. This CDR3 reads CASSPHNRLAASTDTQYF. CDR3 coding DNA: TGCGCCAGCAGCCCACACAATCGACTAGCGGCTAGCACAGATACGCAGTATTTT.

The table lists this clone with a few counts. In DNA, the CDR3 is TGCAGCGTTGAAGATCACGGCAGGGCAACAGATACGCAGTATTTT. Its protein is CSVEDHGRATDTQYF. The chain has TRBV29-1 and TRBJ2-3, with a possible D match to TRBD1 (5 bases). This CDR3 spans 15 amino acids. V lost 0 bases, J lost 3 bases, and 13 bases lay in between. CDR1 SQVTM and CDR2 ANQGSEA come from the germline V gene.

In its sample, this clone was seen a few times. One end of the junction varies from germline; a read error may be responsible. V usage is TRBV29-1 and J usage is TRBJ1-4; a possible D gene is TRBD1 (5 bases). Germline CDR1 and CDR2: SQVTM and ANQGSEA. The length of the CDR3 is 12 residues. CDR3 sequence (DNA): TGCAGCACCGGGGCAGAGAATGGAAAACTGTTTTTT. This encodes CSTGAENGKLFF.

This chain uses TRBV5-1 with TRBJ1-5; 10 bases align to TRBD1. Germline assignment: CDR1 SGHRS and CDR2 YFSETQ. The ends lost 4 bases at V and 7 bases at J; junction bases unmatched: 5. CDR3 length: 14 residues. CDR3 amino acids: CASSPDRGDQPQHF. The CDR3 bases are TGCGCCAGCAGCCCGGACAGGGGGGACCAGCCCCAGCATTTT.

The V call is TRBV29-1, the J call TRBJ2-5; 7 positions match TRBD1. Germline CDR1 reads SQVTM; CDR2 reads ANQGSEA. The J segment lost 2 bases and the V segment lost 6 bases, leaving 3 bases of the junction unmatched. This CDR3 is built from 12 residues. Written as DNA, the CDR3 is TGCAGCGTCCCGGGACAGCAAGAGACCCAGTACTTC. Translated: CSVPGQQETQYF.

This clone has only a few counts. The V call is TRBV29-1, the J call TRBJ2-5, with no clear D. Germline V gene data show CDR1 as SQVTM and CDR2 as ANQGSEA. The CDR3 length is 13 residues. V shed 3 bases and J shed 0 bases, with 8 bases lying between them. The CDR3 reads CSVDWQYQETQYF. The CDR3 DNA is TGCAGCGTTGATTGGCAGTACCAAGAGACCCAGTACTTC.

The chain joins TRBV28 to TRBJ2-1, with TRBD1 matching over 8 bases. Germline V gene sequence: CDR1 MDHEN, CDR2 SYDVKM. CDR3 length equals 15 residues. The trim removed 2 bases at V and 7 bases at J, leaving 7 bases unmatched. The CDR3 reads CASSLLQGAVNEQFF. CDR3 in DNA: TGTGCCAGCAGTTTACTCCAGGGGGCGGTGAATGAGCAGTTCTTC.

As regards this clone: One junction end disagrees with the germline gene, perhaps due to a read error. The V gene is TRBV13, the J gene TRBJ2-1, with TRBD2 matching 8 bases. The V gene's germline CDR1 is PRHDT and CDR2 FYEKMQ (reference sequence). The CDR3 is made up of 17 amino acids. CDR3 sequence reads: CASSGWSSGFSSNEQFF. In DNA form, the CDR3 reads TGTGCCAGCAGCGGCTGGTCTAGCGGGTTCTCCTCCAATGAGCAGTTCTTC.

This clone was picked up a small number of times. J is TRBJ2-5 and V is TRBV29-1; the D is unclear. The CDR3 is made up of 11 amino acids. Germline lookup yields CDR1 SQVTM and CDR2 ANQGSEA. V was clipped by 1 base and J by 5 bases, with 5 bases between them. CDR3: CSVEAWETQYF. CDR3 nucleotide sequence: TGCAGCGTTGAAGCCTGGGAGACCCAGTACTTC.

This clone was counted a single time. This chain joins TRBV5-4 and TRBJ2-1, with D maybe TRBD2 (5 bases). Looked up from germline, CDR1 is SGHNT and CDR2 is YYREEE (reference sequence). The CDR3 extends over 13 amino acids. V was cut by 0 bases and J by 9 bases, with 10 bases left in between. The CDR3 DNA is TGTGCCAGCAGCTTGGGGGTTGGAGGTGAGCAGTTCTTC. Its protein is CASSLGVGGEQFF. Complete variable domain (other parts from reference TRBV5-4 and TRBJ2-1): ETGVTQSPTHLIKTRGQQVTLRCSSQSGHNTVSWYQQALGQGPQFIFQYYREEENGRGNFPPRFSGLQFPNYSSELNVNALELDDSALYLCASSLGVGGEQFFGPGTRLTVL.

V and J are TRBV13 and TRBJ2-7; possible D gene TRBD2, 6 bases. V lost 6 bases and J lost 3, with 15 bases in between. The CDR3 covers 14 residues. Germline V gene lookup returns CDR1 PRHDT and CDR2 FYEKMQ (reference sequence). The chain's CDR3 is CASRPGSGFYEQYF. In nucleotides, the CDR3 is TGTGCCAGCAGGCCCGGGAGCGGCTTCTACGAGCAGTACTTC.

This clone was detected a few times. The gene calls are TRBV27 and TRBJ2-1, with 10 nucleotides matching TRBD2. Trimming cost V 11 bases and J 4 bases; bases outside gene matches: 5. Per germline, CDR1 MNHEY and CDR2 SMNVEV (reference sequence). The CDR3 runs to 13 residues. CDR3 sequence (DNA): TGTGCCTCTCGACTAGCGGGTTACAATGAGCAGTTCTTC. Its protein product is CASRLAGYNEQFF.

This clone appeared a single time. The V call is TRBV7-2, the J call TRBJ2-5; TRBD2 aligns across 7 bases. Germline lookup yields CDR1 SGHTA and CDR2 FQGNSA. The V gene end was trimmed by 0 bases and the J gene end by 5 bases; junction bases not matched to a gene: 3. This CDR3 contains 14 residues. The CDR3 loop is CASSLAGGVETQYF. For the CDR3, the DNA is TGTGCCAGCAGCTTAGCGGGGGGGGTGGAGACCCAGTACTTC.